These 32 T cell receptor beta chains were sequenced from one sample in a study of T cells after somatic rescue of genetic block. The data were produced by immunoSEQ multiplex PCR, yet TCRdb's version contains in-frame clones alone and is incomplete. The sample holds roughly 120,000 clones, 90% to 95% seen once. Input material: peripheral blood mononuclear cells (PBMCs). These receptors were obtained from a woman aged 18-29 years.

The V call is TRBV7-3, the J call TRBJ2-1; tentatively, D is TRBD1 or TRBD2 (6 bases each). Per germline, CDR1 SGHTA and CDR2 FQGTGA. Between the trimmed V and J ends, which lost 5 bases and 4 bases, there was a span of 21 bases. The CDR3 covers 17 residues. For the CDR3, the DNA is TGTGCCAGCAGCCTACAGGGATTAGCGGCCTCGTACAATGAGCAGTTCTTC. This codes for CASSLQGLAASYNEQFF. Combining the CDR3 with reference TRBV7-3 and TRBJ2-1 gives the whole variable domain GAGVSQTPSNKVTEKGKYVELRCDPISGHTALYWYRQSLGQGPEFLIYFQGTGAADDSGLPNDRFFAVRPEGSVSTLKIQRTERGDSAVYLCASSLQGLAASYNEQFFGPGTRLTVL.

J is TRBJ2-3 and V is TRBV4-1, with TRBD1 matching 7 bases. CDR1 is MGHRA, CDR2 YSYEKL, per germline. J lost 13 bases, V lost 0 bases, and 7 bases had no gene match. The CDR3 totals 13 residues. For the CDR3, the DNA is TGCGCCAGCAGCCAAGATAGAGACAGGGACAAGTATTTT. Its protein is CASSQDRDRDKYF.

The chain employs TRBV30 and TRBJ1-2; 8 positions match TRBD1. The CDR3 sequence is 14 residues long. The germline V gene has CDR1 GTSNPN and CDR2 SVGIG (reference sequence). The V gene end was trimmed by 3 bases and the J gene end by 2 bases; junction bases not matched to a gene: 5. The CDR3 region is CAWRRAGGNYGYTF. DNA for the CDR3: TGTGCCTGGAGAAGGGCAGGGGGCAACTATGGCTACACCTTC.

The chain carries TRBV7-8 and TRBJ2-3, with TRBD2 matching 11 bases. The V gene end was trimmed by 4 bases and the J gene end by 4 bases; junction bases not matched to a gene: 13. Germline V lookup: CDR1 SGHVS, CDR2 FQNEAQ. CDR3 length equals 18 residues. The CDR3 coding sequence is TGTGCCAGCAGCTCACAAGTAGCGGGGGGGCTCTCGCCAGATACGCAGTATTTT. Translated: CASSSQVAGGLSPDTQYF.

The chain links TRBV19 to TRBJ1-3; D unclear. The germline CDR1 and CDR2 sequences are LNHDA and SQIVND (reference sequence). The V end was cut by 2 bases, the J end by 4 bases, with 15 bases between. The CDR3 totals 16 residues. The CDR3 nucleotides are TGTGCCAGTAGTATATCGAGCCTCGCATCCGGAAACACCATATATTTT. Protein: CASSISSLASGNTIYF.

The chain carries TRBV7-2 and TRBJ2-7, with 7 nucleotides matching TRBD1. The CDR3 is made up of 15 amino acids. Germline V CDR1 and CDR2: SGHTA, FQGNSA. J lost 0 bases, V lost 7 bases, and 9 bases had no gene match. CDR3 DNA sequence: TGTGCCAGCACCGTACTGGGACAGAGCTCCTACGAGCAGTACTTC. As protein: CASTVLGQSSYEQYF.

The rearrangement links TRBV5-6 to TRBJ1-1; a weak D match, TRBD1 (6 bases). The length of the CDR3 is 12 residues. Germline assignment: CDR1 SGHDT and CDR2 YYEEEE. Trimming stripped 2 bases from V and 8 bases from J, with 10 bases between. The CDR3, as DNA: TGTGCCAGCAGCTTCGGGGGGCCGGAAGCTTTCTTT. Protein sequence: CASSFGGPEAFF.

This clone was recorded only once. The chain uses TRBV7-8 and TRBJ1-6; TRBD1 matches at 12 bases. Germline CDR1 reads SGHVS; CDR2 reads FQNEAQ. Unmatched junction bases numbered 10, after V lost 7 bases and J lost 6 bases. The CDR3 loop spans 17 amino acids. In DNA, the CDR3 is TGTGCCAGCATCGTCCCGGGACAGGGGGCAGGTAATTCACCCCTCCACTTT. Its protein product is CASIVPGQGAGNSPLHF.

V usage is TRBV6-4 and J usage is TRBJ2-1, with D perhaps matching TRBD1 (7 bases). CDR1 and CDR2 from the germline V gene are MRHNA and SNTAGT. The V and J ends lost 6 bases and 1 base respectively, with 13 bases between them. The CDR3 length is 15 residues. The CDR3 protein is CASREGQRSYNEQFF. The CDR3 DNA reads TGTGCCAGCAGGGAGGGACAGCGATCCTACAATGAGCAGTTCTTC.

This chain connects TRBV4-3 to TRBJ1-2, with a possible D match to TRBD1 (6 bases). Trimming stripped 4 bases from V and 4 bases from J, with 19 bases between. CDR1 is LGHNA, CDR2 YSLEER, per germline. The CDR3 covers 16 residues. The CDR3 nucleotides read TGCGCCAGCAGCCTCGGAGAGGGGGACGTGATCTATGGCTACACCTTC. It specifies CASSLGEGDVIYGYTF.

The chain has TRBV11-1 and TRBJ1-4, with 10 nucleotides matching TRBD1. The germline V gene has CDR1 SGHAT and CDR2 FQDESV (reference sequence). The V segment lost 0 bases and the J segment 8 bases; nucleotides outside the gene matches: 6. CDR3 length equals 16 residues. In nucleotides, the CDR3 is TGTGCCAGCAGCTTAGCAGACAGGGGGCGGGGAGAAAAACTGTTTTTT. It yields the protein CASSLADRGRGEKLFF. Drawing the rest from reference TRBV11-1 and TRBJ1-4, the complete variable domain is EAEVAQSPRYKITEKSQAVAFWCDPISGHATLYWYRQILGQGPELLVQFQDESVVDDSQLPKDRFSAERLKGVDSTLKIQPAELGDSAMYLCASSLADRGRGEKLFFGSGTQLSVL.

V gene TRBV5-4 combines with J gene TRBJ1-2; no definite D call. The CDR3 runs 13 residues. Germline V gene sequence: CDR1 SGHNT, CDR2 YYREEE (reference sequence). The V and J ends lost 4 bases and 2 bases respectively, with 9 bases between them. CDR3 bases: TGTGCCAGCAGCCCGGATCAGAACTATGGCTACACCTTC. It yields the protein CASSPDQNYGYTF.

The genes are TRBV6-5 and TRBJ1-4; the D is unclear. The ends were cut back, 5 bases at V and 12 bases at J, with 16 bases in the middle. The length of the CDR3 is 13 residues. Germline CDR1 and CDR2: MNHEY and SVGAGI. The CDR3 nucleotides read TGTGCCAGCAGTCTTTCATCGGTCCGGGAACTGTTTTTT. Protein product: CASSLSSVRELFF.

This chain links TRBV19 with TRBJ2-3; 7 nucleotides align to TRBD1. The CDR3 is made up of 14 amino acids. Germline CDR1 LNHDA, CDR2 SQIVND (reference sequence). The V gene end was trimmed by 6 bases and the J gene end by 4 bases; junction bases not matched to a gene: 7. The CDR3 reads CASSQGQTADTQYF. DNA of the CDR3: TGTGCCAGTAGCCAGGGACAGACCGCAGATACGCAGTATTTT.

This sequence joins TRBV7-9 and TRBJ1-5; D unresolved. V was cut by 0 bases and J by 3 bases, with 15 bases left in between. CDR1 is SEHNR and CDR2 is FQNEAQ in the germline V gene (reference sequence). CDR3 length: 17 amino acids. The DNA for the CDR3 is TGTGCCAGCAGCTTAGCGGTGGGGATACACTACAATCAGCCCCAGCATTTT. It encodes CASSLAVGIHYNQPQHF.

The chain joins TRBV5-1 to TRBJ1-2, with 9 bases matching TRBD1. From germline, CDR1 is SGHRS and CDR2 YFSETQ. Trimming removed 3 bases from V and 5 bases from J; junction bases left unmatched: 5. The CDR3 contains 14 residues. This CDR3 is CASSYNDRGYGYTF. The CDR3, as DNA: TGCGCCAGCAGCTATAACGACAGGGGGTATGGCTACACCTTC.

This clone has only one observation. The rearrangement joins TRBV13 to TRBJ2-7; D perhaps matches TRBD1 (6 bases). Per the germline V gene, CDR1 is PRHDT and CDR2 is FYEKMQ (reference sequence). Trimming stripped 4 bases from V and 1 base from J, with 8 bases between. CDR3 length: 13 residues. The CDR3 DNA reads as TGTGCCAGCAGCTCGGACAGATCCTACGAGCAGTACTTC. Translation gives CASSSDRSYEQYF.

This chain joins TRBV5-1 and TRBJ1-1; tentative D call: TRBD1 (6 bases). Germline V gene data show CDR1 as SGHRS and CDR2 as YFSETQ. Trimming shortened V by 3 bases and J by 1 base, and 10 bases separated the two germline ends. There are 14 residues in the CDR3. The CDR3 nucleotides read TGCGCCAGCAGCTGGGGGCCTGGGAACACTGAAGCTTTCTTT. This gives the protein CASSWGPGNTEAFF.

The rearrangement links TRBV5-1 to TRBJ1-2, with a tentative D call TRBD1 (5 bases). Germline V gene data show CDR1 as SGHRS and CDR2 as YFSETQ. V lost 2 bases and J lost 8, with 13 bases in between. This CDR3 spans 13 amino acids. The CDR3 region is CASSLEGTGGYTF. The CDR3 coding sequence is TGCGCCAGCAGCTTAGAAGGGACCGGCGGCTACACCTTC.

The chain carries TRBV30 and TRBJ1-1; the D gene is possibly TRBD1 (6 bases). The V gene's germline CDR1 is GTSNPN and CDR2 SVGIG (reference sequence). V was clipped by 0 bases and J by 1 base, with 12 bases between them. This CDR3 is built from 15 residues. CDR3 protein: CAWSVLQGRNTEAFF. CDR3 coding DNA: TGTGCCTGGAGTGTACTCCAGGGGAGGAACACTGAAGCTTTCTTT.

The DNA for the CDR3 is TGCGCCAGCAGCCAAGCCTGGACTGTCTACGAGCAGTACTTC. It translates to CASSQAWTVYEQYF. V is TRBV4-1 and J is TRBJ2-7, with D perhaps TRBD2 (5 bases). This CDR3 is 14 amino acids long. The germline gives CDR1 MGHRA, CDR2 YSYEKL. V shed 1 base and J shed 3 bases, with 10 bases lying between them.

The chain combines TRBV5-6 with TRBJ2-7, with a possible D match to TRBD1 (5 bases). Germline CDR1 SGHDT, CDR2 YYEEEE. The CDR3 runs 15 residues. V lost 0 bases, J lost 4 bases, and 14 bases lay in between. The CDR3 bases are TGTGCCAGCAGCTTGGACGGCCCCAAGGGGTACGAGCAGTACTTC. Encoded protein: CASSLDGPKGYEQYF.

The chain recombines TRBV10-1 with TRBJ1-1; tentative D call: TRBD1 (5 bases). Germline V gene lookup returns CDR1 WNHNN and CDR2 SYGVQD (reference sequence). The CDR3 spans 16 residues. Trimming removed 8 bases at V and 4 bases at J, with 23 bases between. CDR3 coding DNA: TGCGCCAGCCGCCAGGGCACACCTAAGACGGGCACTGAAGCTTTCTTT. This sequence encodes CASRQGTPKTGTEAFF.

The chain has TRBV9 and TRBJ1-1; possibly TRBD1 for D (5 bases). The germline V gene has CDR1 SGDLS and CDR2 YYNGEE. Trimming left V 0 bases short and J 0 bases short, with 9 bases between. The CDR3 totals 15 residues. The DNA of the CDR3 is TGTGCCAGCAGCGTAGGGGGAGGGGTGAACACTGAAGCTTTCTTT. Translation gives CASSVGGGVNTEAFF.

V usage is TRBV6-1 and J usage is TRBJ1-3; D call uncertain. This CDR3 region has 17 residues. Trimming stripped 4 bases from V and 0 bases from J, with 16 bases between. CDR1 is MNHNS and CDR2 is SASEGT in the germline V gene. CDR3 bases: TGTGCCAGCAGTGCCTTACAGCAGACGAGCTCTGGAAACACCATATATTTT. Translating it yields CASSALQQTSSGNTIYF.

The chain employs TRBV2 and TRBJ2-1, with TRBD2 as a possible D gene (7 bases). Trimming left V 5 bases short and J 8 bases short, with 16 bases between. This CDR3 has 14 amino acids. Germline assignment: CDR1 SNHLY and CDR2 FYNNEI. In DNA, the CDR3 is TGTGCCAGCAGTCCGGGGGGCATAGGAGATGAGCAGTTCTTC. Translated: CASSPGGIGDEQFF.

The table lists this clone with a count of one. The chain carries TRBV27 and TRBJ1-2, with 9 bases matching TRBD1. Germline lookup yields CDR1 MNHEY and CDR2 SMNVEV (reference sequence). After removal of 2 bases from V and 4 bases from J, the junction contained 5 bases not matched to a gene. This CDR3 has 15 residues. The CDR3 loop reads CASSLRGQGTYGYTF. CDR3 in DNA: TGTGCCAGCAGTTTAAGGGGACAGGGTACCTATGGCTACACCTTC.

The chain has TRBV9 and TRBJ1-1; 7 bases are a match to TRBD1. Trimming removed 4 bases from V and 5 bases from J; junction bases left unmatched: 8. This CDR3 comprises 14 residues. Germline values: CDR1 SGDLS, CDR2 YYNGEE. DNA for the CDR3: TGTGCCAGCAGCCCAGGGGGGGGTGGGACTGAAGCTTTCTTT. Translated, it gives CASSPGGGGTEAFF.

CDR3 amino acids: CASSLHQGSGNTIYF. CDR3 DNA: TGTGCCAGCAGCTTACACCAGGGATCTGGAAACACCATATATTTT. J is TRBJ1-3 and V is TRBV7-2; perhaps TRBD1 as D (5 bases). The CDR3 loop spans 15 amino acids. Germline V gene data show CDR1 as SGHTA and CDR2 as FQGNSA. Trimming removed 2 bases at V and 1 base at J, with 9 bases between. Full variable domain (outside the CDR3, taken from reference TRBV7-2 and TRBJ1-3): GAGVSQSPSNKVTEKGKDVELRCDPISGHTALYWYRQSLGQGLEFLIYFQGNSAPDKSGLPSDRFSAERTGGSVSTLTIQRTQQEDSAVYLCASSLHQGSGNTIYFGEGSWLTVV.

The chain joins TRBV7-2 to TRBJ2-1; D uncertain. The V end was cut by 2 bases, the J end by 3 bases, with 5 bases between. The CDR3 is made up of 13 amino acids. Germline V gene lookup returns CDR1 SGHTA and CDR2 FQGNSA. CDR3 region: CASSLRNYNEQFF. CDR3 sequence (DNA): TGTGCCAGCAGCTTACGCAACTACAATGAGCAGTTCTTC.

The chain recombines TRBV29-1 with TRBJ2-7; possibly TRBD1 for D (6 bases). The CDR3 consists of 11 residues. Germline V lookup: CDR1 SQVTM, CDR2 ANQGSEA. V was cut by 4 bases and J by 5 bases, with 9 bases left in between. The DNA of the CDR3 is TGCAGCGTTGCTGGGGGCCACGAGCAGTACTTC. This codes for CSVAGGHEQYF.

The CDR3 is CASSFGAGGYEQYF. CDR3 bases: TGTGCCAGCAGCTTTGGGGCAGGGGGCTACGAGCAGTACTTC. V is TRBV5-5 and J is TRBJ2-7, with 7 bases lining up with TRBD1. This CDR3 has 14 amino acids. After removal of 2 bases from V and 3 bases from J, the junction contained 5 bases not matched to a gene. Germline V lookup: CDR1 SGHKS, CDR2 YYEKEE (reference sequence).